Following are 12 T cell receptor beta chains from one sample sequenced in a study of cytomegalovirus exposure and HLA in healthy donors. In the PCR, 60 Vbeta and 13 Jbeta primers were used. Repertoires were generated with immunoSEQ multiplex PCR, while TCRdb's copy carries only in-frame clones and drops some. The repertoire has 110,000 or so clones, approximately 80% of them found once; the top ten carry roughly 1.2%. Sample: PBMCs. The receptors originated from a man aged 25 to 40 in good health and CMV-seronegative.

The chain recombines TRBV9 with TRBJ1-4; the D gene is possibly TRBD1 (5 bases). V lost 4 bases and J 4 bases, leaving 23 bases between the germline ends. The CDR3 is 18 amino acids. The V gene's germline CDR1 is SGDLS and CDR2 YYNGEE. CDR3 residues: CASSPSDRDQIDNEKLFF. CDR3 bases: TGTGCCAGCAGCCCATCCGACAGAGATCAGATCGATAATGAAAAACTGTTTTTT.

This rearrangement joins TRBV2 to TRBJ1-5; D gene unclear. Germline lookup yields CDR1 SNHLY and CDR2 FYNNEI. There are 14 residues in the CDR3. V lost 4 bases to trimming and J lost 1 base, with 8 bases between them. This CDR3 reads CASSVRGSNQPQHF. CDR3 nucleotides: TGTGCCAGCAGTGTCCGAGGGAGCAATCAGCCCCAGCATTTT.

Only a few counts were recorded for this clone. The V call is TRBV5-1, the J call TRBJ1-3, with D perhaps matching TRBD1 (6 bases). The CDR3 length is 17 residues. Trimming took off 0 bases at V and 0 bases at J, with 13 bases between the two ends. CDR1 and CDR2 (germline): SGHRS, YFSETQ. In nucleotides, the CDR3 is TGCGCCAGCAGCTTGGCCGCAACAGGGAGCTCTGGAAACACCATATATTTT. It translates to CASSLAATGSSGNTIYF.

The J gene is TRBJ2-3, the V gene TRBV6-5, with 7 bases aligning to TRBD1. Germline values: CDR1 MNHEY, CDR2 SVGAGI. The trim removed 2 bases at V and 2 bases at J, leaving 4 bases unmatched. The CDR3 is 15 residues long. CDR3 DNA: TGTGCCAGCAGTTACCTGGGACAGAACACAGATACGCAGTATTTT. Translated: CASSYLGQNTDTQYF.

The genes are TRBV19 and TRBJ1-5; TRBD1 aligns across 10 bases. The CDR3 runs to 14 residues. In germline, CDR1 is LNHDA, CDR2 SQIVND (reference sequence). With 4 bases clipped from V and 5 bases from J, the junction kept 2 bases outside the gene matches. Written as DNA, the CDR3 is TGTGCCAGTAGTAGGGACAGGGGAGATCAGCCCCAGCATTTT. Translation gives CASSRDRGDQPQHF.

The chain joins TRBV7-2 to TRBJ2-7; 13 positions match TRBD2. V was clipped by 4 bases and J by 6 bases; unmatched bases: 6. Germline-derived CDR1 and CDR2 are SGHTA and FQGNSA. CDR3 length: 15 amino acids. In nucleotides, the CDR3 is TGTGCCAGCAGCTGGACTAGCGGGAGAGTAAGCGAGCAGTACTTC. Its protein product is CASSWTSGRVSEQYF.

This clone was seen a handful of times. This chain connects TRBV9 to TRBJ1-1; no clear D. Germline-derived CDR1 and CDR2 are SGDLS and YYNGEE. V lost 0 bases and J lost 8, with 8 bases in between. The CDR3 is 12 amino acids. The chain's CDR3 is CASSVVGSEAFF. The CDR3 DNA sequence: TGTGCCAGCAGCGTAGTGGGCAGCGAAGCTTTCTTT.

With regard to this clone: Other DNA sequences within the sample encode an identical CDR3. This sequence joins TRBV27 and TRBJ2-1; TRBD2 aligns across 8 bases. The CDR3 extends over 15 amino acids. Germline CDR1 MNHEY, CDR2 SMNVEV (reference sequence). With 2 bases clipped from V and 4 bases from J, the junction kept 4 bases outside the gene matches. The DNA of the CDR3 is TGTGCCAGCAGTTTAGCGGGAGGAGGGTACAATGAGCAGTTCTTC. This translates into CASSLAGGGYNEQFF.

The chain employs TRBV7-8 and TRBJ2-7; 14 nucleotides align to TRBD2. From germline, CDR1 is SGHVS and CDR2 FQNEAQ. V lost 0 bases, J lost 5 bases, and 6 bases stayed unmatched. This CDR3 comprises 17 residues. The DNA of the CDR3 is TGTGCCAGCAGCTTAGCCAGACTAGCGGGAGGGCACAACGAGCAGTACTTC. Translated, it gives CASSLARLAGGHNEQYF.

The chain uses TRBV18 and TRBJ2-7; possible D gene TRBD1, 6 bases. This CDR3 is built from 14 residues. The germline gives CDR1 KGHSH, CDR2 LQKENI. V dropped 0 bases and J dropped 3 bases, with 9 bases sitting between them. The CDR3 protein is CASSPPSRGYEQYF. In nucleotides, the CDR3 is TGTGCCAGCTCACCACCCTCCAGGGGCTACGAGCAGTACTTC.

In its sample, this clone was seen once. CDR3 sequence reads: CASSHPPRGNEQFF. In DNA, the CDR3 is TGCGCCAGCAGCCACCCTCCCCGGGGAAATGAGCAGTTCTTC. The rearrangement uses TRBV4-1 and TRBJ2-1, with a weak D call TRBD2 (5 bases). CDR1 and CDR2 (germline): MGHRA, YSYEKL. Trimming took 3 bases from V and 7 from J, leaving 13 bases between them. The CDR3 length is 14 residues.

This chain uses TRBV21-1 with TRBJ2-7; TRBD1 reflects the table's D call only, with no check against the DNA. TRBV21-1 is annotated as a pseudogene. The CDR3 is 16 residues long. This chain's CDR3 is CASSTLTGSIPDEQYF. The DNA of the CDR3 is TGTGCCAGCAGCACGTTAACAGGGAGTATTCCCGACGAGCAGTACTTC.